A selection of T cell receptor beta chains follows, all from one sample in a study of T cells in Graves' hyperthyroidism and ophthalmopathy. MiXCR was run by TCRdb on the multiplex PCR reads, yielding one entry per CDR3 protein. Of roughly 720,000 distinct CDR3 sequences in the sample, 17% were seen once. Sequenced input: blood. These receptors came from a man aged 50 to 59 with Graves' hyperthyroidism. The CDR3 runs from the conserved cysteine through the conserved F or W. Fields, in order: clone size, V gene, D gene, J gene, CDR3 DNA, CDR3 protein. D genes are given only for firm matches. Size tells how often a clone was seen (once, few, many) or the class of an expanded clone, and some rows leave it out.

.	TRBV7-2	.	TRBJ2-3	TGTGCCAGCAGCTTAAGCGGGGGACAGGTAACAGATACGCAGTATTTT	CASSLSGGQVTDTQYF
.	TRBV19	.	TRBJ1-5	TGTGCCAGTACCCCACTCCCCGGGACCAATCAGCCCCAGCATTTT	CASTPLPGTNQPQHF
.	TRBV28	.	TRBJ1-5	TGTGCCAGCAGTTTATTCCGGGAAGCCAGCCAGCCCCAGCATTTT	CASSLFREASQPQHF
many	TRBV18	.	TRBJ1-4	TGTGCCAGCTCGCGGGGAACTAATGAAAAACTGTTTTTT	CASSRGTNEKLFF
.	TRBV5-1	.	TRBJ2-1	TGCGCCAGCAGCTTACCGGGACTGGGGTCCTACAATGAGCAGTTCTTC	CASSLPGLGSYNEQFF
many	TRBV10-3	.	TRBJ2-2	TGTGCCATCAGCACAGATGTAAACACCGGGGAGCTGTTTTTT	CAISTDVNTGELFF
few	TRBV29-1	TRBD1	TRBJ1-2	TGCAGCGTTGGGACAGGGCGGATCCACTATGGCTACACCTTC	CSVGTGRIHYGYTF
many	TRBV5-1	TRBD2	TRBJ2-3	TGCGCCAGCAGCGGTGGACTAGCGGGAGGCACGACTGATACGCAGTATTTT	CASSGGLAGGTTDTQYF
many	TRBV11-2	TRBD1	TRBJ1-1	TGTGCCAGCAGCCAACAGGGGCTTGGCACTGAAGCTTTCTTT	CASSQQGLGTEAFF
.	TRBV5-1	TRBD1	TRBJ2-1	TGCGCCAGCAGCTTGGTGGGACAGGGGGGGGATGAGCAGTTCTTC	CASSLVGQGGDEQFF
few	TRBV29-1	TRBD1	TRBJ1-1	TGCAGCGTCGCCGGGACAGGGTCGGGGAACACTGAAGCTTTCTTT	CSVAGTGSGNTEAFF
many	TRBV12-3/TRBV12-4	.	TRBJ2-2	TGTGCCAGCAGTTTAGGAGGTGCAGAATACACCGGGGAGCTGTTTTTT	CASSLGGAEYTGELFF
many	TRBV24-1	TRBD1	TRBJ1-2	TGTGCCACCAGTGACCCCGGGACAGGGCCCTATGGCTACACCTTC	CATSDPGTGPYGYTF
few	TRBV27	.	TRBJ2-6	TGTGCCAGCAGTTTATCTCTACCGATCTGGGGGGCTGGGGCCAACGTCCTGACTTTC	CASSLSLPIWGAGANVLTF
many	TRBV28	TRBD1	TRBJ2-5	TGTGCCAGCAGTAAAGGACAGGGCCAAGAGACCCAGTACTTC	CASSKGQGQETQYF
many	TRBV27	TRBD2	TRBJ2-1	TGTGCCAGCAGGGGCCGGCCTAGCGGGAGTGGCTATGAGCAGTTCTTC	CASRGRPSGSGYEQFF
many	TRBV28	.	TRBJ1-3	TGTGCCAGCAGTTTTTTTGGAAACACCATATATTTT	CASSFFGNTIYF
many	TRBV20-1	TRBD1	TRBJ2-7	TGCAGTGCTGTCCACACAGGGGATTTAAGGGGCGAGCAGTACTTC	CSAVHTGDLRGEQYF
.	TRBV19	.	TRBJ2-5	TGTGCCAGTAGTCCCTACGGGACGATTAAAGAGACCCAGTACTTC	CASSPYGTIKETQYF
few	TRBV3-1	.	TRBJ1-1	TGTGCCAGCAGCCATCTGAACACTGAAGCTTTCTTT	CASSHLNTEAFF
.	TRBV19	.	TRBJ1-2	TGTGCCAGTACCTTCCCGCCGGATGGCTACACCTTC	CASTFPPDGYTF
.	TRBV15	.	TRBJ2-3	TGTGCCACCAGCAAGGTGGGATATTCCCGCAACACAGATACGCAGTATTTT	CATSKVGYSRNTDTQYF
many	TRBV5-1	.	TRBJ2-1	TGCGCCAGCAGCTTGGGGACTAACCTTGATGAGCAGTTCTTC	CASSLGTNLDEQFF
few	TRBV12-3/TRBV12-4	.	TRBJ2-5	TGTGCCAGCAGAACTCGGAGTATCTCCGAGACCCAGTACTTC	CASRTRSISETQYF
many	TRBV12-3/TRBV12-4	TRBD1	TRBJ2-6	TGTGCCAGCAGTTCCGGACAGGGGTTAAAGAACTCTGGGGCCAACGTCCTGACTTTC	CASSSGQGLKNSGANVLTF
.	TRBV27	.	TRBJ2-2	TGTGCCAGCAGTTTATCTCAAGGGCCTATAAGTACCGGGGAGCTGTTTTTT	CASSLSQGPISTGELFF
many	TRBV7-2	TRBD2	TRBJ2-3	TGTGCCAGCAGCCGCACCGGGACTAGCAAGTCTGATACGCAGTATTTT	CASSRTGTSKSDTQYF
few	TRBV20-1	.	TRBJ1-4	TGCAGTGCAAGGCCAGGTTCTATCCTTGAAAAACTGTTTTTT	CSARPGSILEKLFF
.	TRBV5-1	.	TRBJ2-3	TGCGCCAGCAGCTTGAGGGCGGCTAGCACAGATACGCAGTATTTT	CASSLRAASTDTQYF
.	TRBV7-9	.	TRBJ2-3	TGTGCCAGCAGCTCCCTGTATAGGAGCACAGATACGCAGTATTTT	CASSSLYRSTDTQYF
.	TRBV3-1	.	TRBJ2-2	TGTGCCAGCAGCCTAAGGGTTTTCAACACCGGGGAGCTGTTTTTT	CASSLRVFNTGELFF
.	TRBV20-1	.	TRBJ2-5	TGCAGTGCTAGGAAACAGGACGATCAAGAGACCCAGTACTTC	CSARKQDDQETQYF